Below are 3 T cell receptor beta chains sequenced from a single sample in a study of T cell repertoires in cytomegalovirus infection. TCRdb independently ran MiXCR on the reads; one entry per CDR3 protein. The repertoire consists of about 360,000 distinct CDR3 sequences, with around a sixth occurring once and the leading ten covering approximately 8%. The sequencing input was PBMCs. These receptors were obtained from a human donor in good health (CMV status not recorded). Some clones in this sample may be carry-over from other donors' samples.

The CDR3 region has the DNA TGTGCCGACACGAGGGTTGACCTTAACTATGGCTACACCTTC. Amino acid sequence: CADTRVDLNYGYTF. The chain combines TRBV5-4 with TRBJ1-2, with no clear D. V was shortened by 10 bases and J by 1 base, with 17 bases between the two germline ends. The CDR3 runs to 14 residues. Germline CDR1 is SGHNT and CDR2 is YYREEE (reference sequence). Supplemented by reference TRBV5-4 and TRBJ1-2, the full variable domain reads ETGVTQSPTHLIKTRGQQVTLRCSSQSGHNTVSWYQQALGQGPQFIFQYYREEENGRGNFPPRFSGLQFPNYSSELNVNALELDDSALYLCADTRVDLNYGYTFGSGTRLTVV.

This clonotype was observed a few times. The V and J genes are TRBV7-1 and TRBJ2-5, with D possibly being TRBD1 (6 bases). TRBV7-1 is identified as an open reading frame with a role that is uncertain. This CDR3 spans 17 amino acids. With 5 bases removed from V and 3 bases from J, the gap between germline ends came to 22 bases. The CDR3 loop reads CASSPGTTTGKKETQYF. As DNA, the CDR3 is TGTGCCAGCAGCCCGGGAACGACGACAGGAAAGAAAGAGACCCAGTACTTC.

V is TRBV4-2 and J is TRBJ2-7; no reliable D call. V was cut by 4 bases and J by 2 bases, with 9 bases left in between. This CDR3 contains 13 residues. From germline, CDR1 is LGHNA and CDR2 YNFKEQ. The CDR3 spells CASSPPEAYEQYF. The CDR3, as DNA: TGTGCCAGCAGCCCCCCCGAGGCCTACGAGCAGTACTTC.